One sample yielded the 3 T cell receptor beta chains listed below, sequenced in a study of early T cells in non-severe SARS-CoV-2 infection. TCRdb itself ran the 5' RACE reads through MiXCR, one entry per CDR3 protein. The sample consists of over 90,000 distinct CDR3 sequences, roughly 12% of them appearing once. The sequencing here drew on whole blood, taken at baseline. These receptors were collected from an adult who was a healthcare worker with PCR-confirmed SARS-CoV-2 infection or an uninfected control (not recorded which).

This clonotype was picked up a small number of times. The CDR3 DNA reads TGTGCCAGCAGCCAGATTTACTGGAAGCCTGGAAACACCATATATTTT. Its translation is CASSQIYWKPGNTIYF. The chain combines TRBV7-9 with TRBJ1-3; D remains ambiguous. The V end lost 5 bases, the J end lost 2 bases, and 16 bases lay between the germline ends. There are 16 residues in the CDR3. Germline values: CDR1 SEHNR, CDR2 FQNEAQ (reference sequence).

The rearrangement uses TRBV7-2 and TRBJ2-3; D is uncertain. The germline V gene encodes CDR1 SGHTA and CDR2 FQGNSA. Trimming stripped 4 bases from V and 10 bases from J, with 12 bases between. The CDR3 has 12 residues. CDR3 nucleotide sequence: TGTGCCAGCAGCTCCGGGTCGGGTCCGCAGTATTTT. Translation gives CASSSGSGPQYF.

In its sample, this clonotype is medium-sized. J is TRBJ2-2 and V is TRBV7-8; D not resolved. The CDR3 has 16 amino acids. Trimming stripped 0 bases from V and 8 bases from J, with 16 bases between. Germline V CDR1 and CDR2: SGHVS, FQNEAQ. The CDR3, as DNA: TGTGCCAGCAGCTTAGCGTTGATCAGGTCGCGTGGGGAGCTGTTTTTT. Translation: CASSLALIRSRGELFF.